Presented here are 5 T cell receptor beta chains from one specimen sequenced in a study of cytomegalovirus exposure and HLA in healthy donors. Amplification used 60 Vbeta primers and 13 Jbeta primers. The protocol was immunoSEQ multiplex PCR, while the TCRdb copy is restricted to in-frame clones and leaves out a portion. The sample consists of approximately 160,000 clones, around 65% of them appearing once. Sequencing was done on a sample of PBMCs. These receptors were obtained from a woman in her thirties or forties in good health and CMV-seropositive.

J is TRBJ1-6 and V is TRBV19, with 8 bases fitting TRBD1. CDR1 LNHDA and CDR2 SQIVND come from the germline V gene (reference sequence). This CDR3 is 15 amino acids long. V was pared by 5 bases and J by 10 bases, with 10 bases of the junction left unmatched. CDR3 DNA sequence: TGTGCCAGTAGTGGACAGGGAGGACCCGAGTCACCCCTCCACTTT. This sequence encodes CASSGQGGPESPLHF.

The chain employs TRBV19 and TRBJ2-4; 10 bases agree with TRBD2. This CDR3 has 17 residues. Trimming took 9 bases from V and 3 from J; bases not matched to a gene: 14. Germline V gene data show CDR1 as LNHDA and CDR2 as SQIVND (reference sequence). CDR3 coding DNA: TGTGCCAGCCGACAGTTGCGAGCGGGAGGGGGCAAAAACATTCAGTACTTC. Its protein is CASRQLRAGGGKNIQYF.

Of note for this clone: At one boundary the junction diverges from the germline segment, which might be a read error. The chain recombines TRBV7-7 with TRBJ2-7; 15 positions match TRBD2. From germline, CDR1 is SSHAT and CDR2 FNYEAQ (reference sequence). CDR3 size: 18 residues. This CDR3 reads CASRYGLAGGPSNGEQYF. CDR3 in DNA: TGTGCTAGCAGATACGGACTAGCGGGAGGGCCCTCGAACGGCGAGCAGTACTTC.

The gene calls are TRBV9 and TRBJ1-2; D gene unclear. The CDR3 consists of 14 residues. Germline-derived CDR1 and CDR2 are SGDLS and YYNGEE. V shed 3 bases and J shed 6 bases, with 15 bases lying between them. CDR3 loop: CASSARLGADGYTF. CDR3 coding DNA: TGTGCCAGCAGCGCCCGTCTGGGAGCGGATGGCTACACCTTC.

The rearrangement links TRBV4-3 to TRBJ2-3; 8 bases fit TRBD1. CDR1 and CDR2 from the germline V gene are LGHNA and YSLEER. The CDR3 is 15 amino acids. The V gene end was trimmed by 5 bases and the J gene end by 1 base; junction bases not matched to a gene: 5. The CDR3 DNA sequence: TGCGCCAGCAGCGGCAGGGGGCATGGCACAGATACGCAGTATTTT. It specifies CASSGRGHGTDTQYF.